The source of this T cell receptor beta chain is a study of shared clonotypes between healthy human individuals. Study summary: Per donor, CD8 memory used one plate, CD8 naive used two, CD4 memory used three and CD4 naive used three.

Whole-study results and caveats: The study generally estimated greater richness for naive than memory subsets.

Germline-derived CDR1 and CDR2 are KGHSH and LQKENI. The V end was cut by 6 bases, the J end by 6 bases, with 20 bases between. CDR3 length: 15 residues. Concerning this clone: Antigen unknown.

Sorted-subset replicate PCR reactions were performed with approximately 200 ng DNA, corresponding to tens of thousands of T cell genomes. Sequencing was performed with immunoSEQ multiplex PCR; in TCRdb, only in-frame clones are kept and a portion is missing. The table lists about 2.4 million clones, more than 85% of them singletons, with about 0.38% in the top ten. V gene TRBV18 combines with J gene TRBJ1-1; D perhaps matches TRBD1 (5 bases). The source is a man younger than 35 in good health. Some clones in this sample may be carry-over from other donors' samples. The material sequenced was naive CD4+ T cells from PBMCs. Sample subset: CD45RA+ positively selected. CDR3 region: CASSSLGDVRSEAFF. The CDR3 region has the DNA TGTGCCAGCTCTTCACTCGGGGACGTTAGGTCTGAAGCTTTCTTT. The entire variable domain, with the rest obtained from reference TRBV18 and TRBJ1-1, is as follows: NAGVMQNPRHLVRRRGQEARLRCSPMKGHSHVYWYRQLPEEGLKFMVYLQKENIIDESGMPKERFSAEFPKEGPSILRIQQVVRGDSAAYFCASSSLGDVRSEAFFGQGTRLTVV.